The 31 T cell receptor beta chains presented below share a single source sample, sequenced in a study of T cell changes during pregnancy in multiple sclerosis. Profiled with immunoSEQ multiplex PCR; TCRdb holds only in-frame clones, not every one. Of 50,000 or so clones in the sample, 85% to 90% were seen once. The source material was CD8+ T cells from peripheral blood mononuclear cells, sampled in the second trimester of pregnancy. These receptors were obtained from a female donor with multiple sclerosis, enrolled in a pregnancy study.

This chain uses TRBV7-9 with TRBJ1-6; D is unresolved. The V end lost 0 bases, the J end lost 9 bases, and 9 bases lay between the germline ends. The CDR3 has 14 amino acids. Germline lookup yields CDR1 SEHNR and CDR2 FQNEAQ (reference sequence). This CDR3 reads CASSLAVSSSPLHF. CDR3 in DNA: TGTGCCAGCAGCTTAGCCGTTAGTAGTTCACCCCTCCACTTT. Full variable domain (outside the CDR3, taken from reference TRBV7-9 and TRBJ1-6): DTGVSQNPRHKITKRGQNVTFRCDPISEHNRLYWYRQTLGQGPEFLTYFQNEAQLEKSRLLSDRFSAERPKGSFSTLEIQRTEQGDSAMYLCASSLAVSSSPLHFGNGTRLTVT.

This clone was detected only once. The chain employs TRBV9 and TRBJ2-3; 12 nucleotides match TRBD2. This CDR3 spans 16 amino acids. Germline CDR1 reads SGDLS; CDR2 reads YYNGEE. V lost 3 bases, J lost 6 bases, and 8 bases stayed unmatched. Written as DNA, the CDR3 is TGTGCCAGCAGCGCCCCGACTAGCGGGAGAAGTGATACGCAGTATTTT. Residues: CASSAPTSGRSDTQYF.

This clone was seen only once. The J gene is TRBJ2-6, the V gene TRBV6-4; no firm D call. The germline V and J ends were trimmed by 3 bases and 0 bases, with 21 bases remaining between them. The germline CDR1 and CDR2 sequences are MRHNA and SNTAGT. This CDR3 region has 20 residues. CDR3 DNA: TGTGCCAGCAGTGAAGATCCGATTGCCACCATTAGCTCTGGGGCCAACGTCCTGACTTTC. Translation gives CASSEDPIATISSGANVLTF.

The J gene is TRBJ2-3, the V gene TRBV27, with 15 positions matching TRBD2. V trimming: 1 base; J trimming: 0 bases; junction bases outside the gene matches: 8. The CDR3 loop spans 20 amino acids. CDR1 is MNHEY and CDR2 is SMNVEV in the germline V gene (reference sequence). The CDR3 DNA follows: TGTGCCAGCAGTTTATTGATCGGGACTAGCGGGGGGCCGAGCACAGATACGCAGTATTTT. Its translation: CASSLLIGTSGGPSTDTQYF.

This rearrangement joins TRBV6-4 to TRBJ2-6, with D perhaps matching TRBD2 (5 bases). CDR3 length: 15 amino acids. The germline V and J ends were trimmed by 2 bases and 0 bases, with 5 bases remaining between them. Per germline, CDR1 MRHNA and CDR2 SNTAGT. As DNA, the CDR3 is TGTGCCAGCAGTGACACTAGCTCTGGGGCCAACGTCCTGACTTTC. It encodes CASSDTSSGANVLTF.

V usage is TRBV28 and J usage is TRBJ2-7, with D perhaps matching TRBD2 (6 bases). CDR3 size: 15 residues. In germline, CDR1 is MDHEN, CDR2 SYDVKM. Trimming removed 8 bases at V and 2 bases at J, with 19 bases between. As DNA, the CDR3 is TGTGCCAGCGGACTACTAGCCAATGGGGCCTACGAGCAGTACTTC. Translation gives CASGLLANGAYEQYF. The full variable domain, with the rest looked up from reference TRBV28 and TRBJ2-7, is DVKVTQSSRYLVKRTGEKVFLECVQDMDHENMFWYRQDPGLGLRLIYFSYDVKMKEKGDIPEGYSVSREKKERFSLILESASTNQTSMYLCASGLLANGAYEQYFGPGTRLTVT.

Only a few counts were recorded for this clone. The V gene is TRBV6-1, the J gene TRBJ1-2, with 8 positions matching TRBD1. The CDR3 length is 16 residues. The trim removed 1 base at V and 3 bases at J, leaving 7 bases unmatched. Germline V gene sequence: CDR1 MNHNS, CDR2 SASEGT. The CDR3 loop is CASSEGLDRAYYGYTF. The CDR3 DNA sequence: TGTGCCAGCAGTGAAGGCTTGGACAGGGCGTACTATGGCTACACCTTC.

A single count supports this clone. The V call is TRBV13, the J call TRBJ2-7; the match to TRBD1 covers 7 bases. V lost 5 bases, J lost 5 bases, and 12 bases stayed unmatched. CDR3 length: 15 amino acids. The V gene's germline CDR1 is PRHDT and CDR2 FYEKMQ (reference sequence). This CDR3 reads CASSAPDTTGDEQYF. CDR3 sequence (DNA): TGTGCCAGCAGCGCCCCGGACACAACAGGGGACGAGCAGTACTTC. Full variable domain (remainder filled in from reference TRBV13 and TRBJ2-7): AAGVIQSPRHLIKEKRETATLKCYPIPRHDTVYWYQQGPGQDPQFLISFYEKMQSDKGSIPDRFSAQQFSDYHSELNMSSLELGDSALYFCASSAPDTTGDEQYFGPGTRLTVT.

This chain connects TRBV10-3 to TRBJ1-2; no clear D. Looked up from germline, CDR1 is ENHRY and CDR2 is SYGVKD. This CDR3 has 15 residues. V shed 2 bases and J shed 8 bases, with 18 bases lying between them. The DNA for the CDR3 is TGTGCCATCAGTGAGCCCAACAGAGACATAGAAGGCTACACCTTC. It specifies CAISEPNRDIEGYTF.

This chain joins TRBV27 and TRBJ2-5, with unresolved D. V shed 6 bases and J shed 7 bases, with 15 bases lying between them. Germline assignment: CDR1 MNHEY and CDR2 SMNVEV (reference sequence). The CDR3 sequence is 13 residues long. The CDR3 here is CASSPTAPGTQYF. The CDR3 DNA sequence: TGTGCCAGCAGCCCTACCGCCCCAGGGACCCAGTACTTC.

J is TRBJ2-5 and V is TRBV9, with 10 positions matching TRBD2. Germline-derived CDR1 and CDR2 are SGDLS and YYNGEE. The CDR3 length is 15 residues. V shed 7 bases, J shed 1 base, and the junction held 7 bases outside the gene matches. The CDR3 reads CASQASGGIQETQYF. In DNA, the CDR3 is TGTGCCAGCCAGGCTAGCGGGGGAATCCAAGAGACCCAGTACTTC.

V usage is TRBV5-1 and J usage is TRBJ2-3; the match to TRBD1 covers 9 bases. V trimming: 1 base; J trimming: 3 bases; junction bases outside the gene matches: 15. The CDR3 spans 19 residues. Per germline, CDR1 SGHRS and CDR2 YFSETQ. As DNA, the CDR3 is TGCGCCAGCAGCTTGAGGGGACAGGGTGGGGTTACGGGGACAGATACGCAGTATTTT. Translation: CASSLRGQGGVTGTDTQYF.

The chain has TRBV4-1 and TRBJ2-6; 8 positions agree with TRBD1. The CDR3 spans 19 residues. Germline V gene lookup returns CDR1 MGHRA and CDR2 YSYEKL. Trimming removed 0 bases from V and 4 bases from J; junction bases left unmatched: 11. CDR3 residues: CASSQDVPGQVLGANVLTF. DNA for the CDR3: TGCGCCAGCAGCCAAGATGTCCCGGGACAGGTTTTGGGGGCCAACGTCCTGACTTTC.

The chain is built from TRBV7-9 and TRBJ1-2; no reliable D call. V lost 0 bases, J lost 6 bases, and 11 bases lay in between. The germline V gene encodes CDR1 SEHNR and CDR2 FQNEAQ (reference sequence). The CDR3 has 14 residues. The CDR3 protein is CASSLARGVDGYTF. Written as DNA, the CDR3 is TGTGCCAGCAGCTTAGCGCGGGGAGTGGATGGCTACACCTTC.

The V and J genes are TRBV6-5 and TRBJ1-1; tentative D call: TRBD1 (6 bases). The CDR3 is 15 amino acids. Trimming removed 0 bases from V and 2 bases from J, with 10 bases in between. Germline CDR1 is MNHEY and CDR2 is SVGAGI. CDR3 bases: TGTGCCAGCAGTTACTCGGGACAAGCTAACACTGAAGCTTTCTTT. This translates into CASSYSGQANTEAFF.

This clone was found a few times. The rearrangement uses TRBV27 and TRBJ1-1; D may be TRBD1 (6 bases). V was clipped by 5 bases and J by 5 bases, with 12 bases between them. CDR3 length equals 13 residues. Germline V gene data show CDR1 as MNHEY and CDR2 as SMNVEV (reference sequence). This CDR3 reads CASSVGAPTEAFF. CDR3 sequence (DNA): TGTGCCAGCAGTGTGGGGGCGCCGACTGAAGCTTTCTTT.

The rearrangement uses TRBV25-1 and TRBJ2-7, with no clear D. V was pared by 3 bases and J by 3 bases, with 12 bases between. CDR3 length equals 14 residues. Per the germline V gene, CDR1 is MGHDK and CDR2 is SYGVNS. CDR3 region: CASSEPAASYEQYF. The CDR3 bases are TGTGCCAGCAGTGAGCCGGCGGCCAGCTACGAGCAGTACTTC.

The chain couples TRBV7-3 to TRBJ2-2; TRBD1 matches at 8 bases. The V gene's germline CDR1 is SGHTA and CDR2 FQGTGA. The CDR3 extends over 16 amino acids. J was trimmed by 2 bases and V by 2 bases; bases with no gene match: 4. CDR3 bases: TGTGCCAGCAGCTTAGTCGGACAGGGCAACACCGGGGAGCTGTTTTTT. This sequence encodes CASSLVGQGNTGELFF.

This clone appeared a few times. The genes are TRBV19 and TRBJ2-1; 9 bases match TRBD1. After removal of 6 bases from V and 13 bases from J, the junction contained 13 bases not matched to a gene. The CDR3 totals 14 residues. Germline lookup yields CDR1 LNHDA and CDR2 SQIVND (reference sequence). The DNA of the CDR3 is TGTGCCAGTAGACCTCTCCCGACAGGGGGAGGACAGTTCTTC. Translated: CASRPLPTGGGQFF.

This chain links TRBV9 with TRBJ2-2; 7 bases are shared with TRBD2. V lost 4 bases to trimming and J lost 1 base; unmatched junction nucleotides: 10. Germline lookup yields CDR1 SGDLS and CDR2 YYNGEE. CDR3 size: 17 residues. The CDR3 sequence is CASSFPWEGKNTGELFF. CDR3 in DNA: TGTGCCAGCAGCTTCCCCTGGGAGGGAAAGAACACCGGGGAGCTGTTTTTT.

The chain combines TRBV5-5 with TRBJ2-7; 9 bases are shared with TRBD1. Germline V gives CDR1 SGHKS, CDR2 YYEKEE (reference sequence). With 4 bases clipped from V and 2 bases from J, the junction kept 10 bases outside the gene matches. The CDR3 extends over 16 amino acids. The CDR3 region has the DNA TGTGCCAGCAGCCCCGGGGGGACAGGGCTCGCCTACGAGCAGTACTTC. As protein: CASSPGGTGLAYEQYF.

V and J are TRBV2 and TRBJ2-5; 10 nucleotides agree with TRBD1. V was clipped by 0 bases and J by 5 bases; unmatched bases: 6. Germline V gene data show CDR1 as SNHLY and CDR2 as FYNNEI. This CDR3 has 16 amino acids. CDR3 DNA: TGTGCCAGCAGTGAAGCGCCCGGGACAGGGGTTGAGACCCAGTACTTC. This sequence encodes CASSEAPGTGVETQYF. The full variable domain, completed using reference TRBV2 and TRBJ2-5, is EPEVTQTPSHQVTQMGQEVILRCVPISNHLYFYWYRQILGQKVEFLVSFYNNEISEKSEIFDDQFSVERPDGSNFTLKIRSTKLEDSAMYFCASSEAPGTGVETQYFGPGTRLLVL.

The chain couples TRBV19 to TRBJ2-7; D gene ambiguous. The CDR3 totals 14 residues. Germline V CDR1 and CDR2: LNHDA, SQIVND (reference sequence). V was clipped by 0 bases and J by 1 base, with 7 bases between them. As DNA, the CDR3 is TGTGCCAGTAGTATAGATCTGGAGTCCTACGAGCAGTACTTC. It encodes CASSIDLESYEQYF.

The table lists this clone with a few counts. CDR3 sequence (DNA): TGTGCCAGCAGTTTCTCTAGCGGTAGCTCCTACGAGCAGTACTTC. Protein sequence: CASSFSSGSSYEQYF. This chain links TRBV6-5 with TRBJ2-7; 7 bases map to TRBD2. J was trimmed by 0 bases and V by 4 bases; bases with no gene match: 6. CDR1 and CDR2 (germline): MNHEY, SVGAGI. This CDR3 is built from 15 residues.

The chain has TRBV7-9 and TRBJ2-1, with D possibly TRBD2 on 6 matching bases. This CDR3 region has 15 residues. Per the germline V gene, CDR1 is SEHNR and CDR2 is FQNEAQ (reference sequence). Trimming took 5 bases from V and 3 from J, leaving 14 bases between them. CDR3 coding DNA: TGTGCCAGCAGCCACGGGACTTACGACTACAATGAGCAGTTCTTC. Its protein is CASSHGTYDYNEQFF.

The rearrangement uses TRBV2 and TRBJ2-7; 7 bases align to TRBD1. Trimming at V came to 4 bases and at J to 0 bases, leaving 6 bases not matched to a gene. The germline CDR1 and CDR2 sequences are SNHLY and FYNNEI. The CDR3 contains 15 residues. CDR3 sequence (DNA): TGTGCCAGCAGTGCCACCGGGACAGCCTCCTACGAGCAGTACTTC. Translation: CASSATGTASYEQYF.

The chain recombines TRBV7-9 with TRBJ2-6; D possibly corresponds to TRBD1 (6 bases). The CDR3 length is 16 residues. Trimming shortened V by 5 bases and J by 0 bases, and 11 bases separated the two germline ends. Per the germline V gene, CDR1 is SEHNR and CDR2 is FQNEAQ (reference sequence). The chain's CDR3 is CASSRTDPSGANVLTF. The CDR3, as DNA: TGTGCCAGCAGCCGGACAGATCCCTCTGGGGCCAACGTCCTGACTTTC.

This clone ranks as large. The chain links TRBV19 to TRBJ2-7, with a tentative D call TRBD1 (5 bases). V lost 5 bases and J 3 bases, leaving 11 bases between the germline ends. The germline V gene encodes CDR1 LNHDA and CDR2 SQIVND (reference sequence). The CDR3 covers 13 residues. The DNA for the CDR3 is TGTGCCAGTAGTCCTGGACATAACTACGAGCAGTACTTC. Translated, it gives CASSPGHNYEQYF.

V gene TRBV14 combines with J gene TRBJ2-5; 9 nucleotides agree with TRBD1. The CDR3 spans 17 residues. CDR1 SGHDN and CDR2 FVKESK come from the germline V gene. V lost 1 base, J lost 4 bases, and 10 bases stayed unmatched. The CDR3 here is CASSQGGGQGPLETQYF. The CDR3 region has the DNA TGTGCCAGCAGCCAAGGCGGCGGACAGGGGCCCCTAGAGACCCAGTACTTC. The variable domain in full, with the rest retrieved from reference TRBV14 and TRBJ2-5, is EAGVTQFPSHSVIEKGQTVTLRCDPISGHDNLYWYRRVMGKEIKFLLHFVKESKQDESGMPNNRFLAERTGGTYSTLKVQPAELEDSGVYFCASSQGGGQGPLETQYFGPGTRLLVL.

V is TRBV2 and J is TRBJ1-1; a possible D gene is TRBD1 (5 bases). The V and J ends lost 8 bases and 3 bases respectively, with 13 bases between them. This CDR3 spans 13 amino acids. Per the germline V gene, CDR1 is SNHLY and CDR2 is FYNNEI. The CDR3 nucleotides read TGTGCCAGCGGAAGGGGTCTGGACACTGAAGCTTTCTTT. Translation: CASGRGLDTEAFF.

The chain carries TRBV6-1 and TRBJ2-7; 8 bases are a match to TRBD2. Germline lookup yields CDR1 MNHNS and CDR2 SASEGT. There are 17 residues in the CDR3. With 0 bases clipped from V and 0 bases from J, the junction kept 7 bases outside the gene matches. CDR3 sequence reads: CASSEAREREFSYEQYF. The CDR3 DNA follows: TGTGCCAGCAGTGAAGCGCGGGAGCGGGAGTTCTCCTACGAGCAGTACTTC.